This paragraph covers one T cell receptor (beta chain) sequence. This specimen comes from a study of cytomegalovirus exposure and HLA in healthy donors. With 60 Vbeta and 13 Jbeta primers, the PCR was carried out. Data came from immunoSEQ multiplex PCR; TCRdb stores just in-frame clones and leaves some out. Of approximately 85,000 clones listed, roughly 75% are singletons. Germline V gene lookup returns CDR1 MNHNS and CDR2 SASEGT. The CDR3 has 13 amino acids. Trimming left V 5 bases short and J 4 bases short, with 10 bases between. This TCR was sampled from a man aged 30 to 45 in good health and CMV-seronegative. The chain links TRBV6-1 to TRBJ2-3; D possibly corresponds to TRBD1 (6 bases). Sequencing was carried out using PBMCs. The CDR3 protein is CASSLRGADTQYF. CDR3 bases: TGTGCCAGCAGTCTCAGGGGAGCAGATACGCAGTATTTT.